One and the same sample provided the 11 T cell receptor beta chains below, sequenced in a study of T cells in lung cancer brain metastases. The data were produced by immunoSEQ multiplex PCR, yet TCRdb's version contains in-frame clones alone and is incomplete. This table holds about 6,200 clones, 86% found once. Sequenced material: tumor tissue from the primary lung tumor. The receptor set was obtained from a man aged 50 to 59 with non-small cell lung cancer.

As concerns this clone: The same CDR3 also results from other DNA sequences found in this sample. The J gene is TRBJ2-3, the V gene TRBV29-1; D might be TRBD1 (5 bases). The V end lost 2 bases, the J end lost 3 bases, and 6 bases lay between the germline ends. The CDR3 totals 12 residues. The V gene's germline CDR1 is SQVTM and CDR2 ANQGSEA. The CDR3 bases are TGCAGCGTTGAAAGGGGAACAGATACGCAGTATTTT. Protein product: CSVERGTDTQYF.

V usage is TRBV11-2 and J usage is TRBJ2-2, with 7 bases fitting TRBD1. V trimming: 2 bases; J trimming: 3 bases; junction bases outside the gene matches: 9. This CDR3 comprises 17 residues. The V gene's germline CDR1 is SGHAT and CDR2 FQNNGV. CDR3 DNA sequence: TGTGCCAGCAGCTTATTTTTGGGGACAGATTACACCGGGGAGCTGTTTTTT. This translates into CASSLFLGTDYTGELFF.

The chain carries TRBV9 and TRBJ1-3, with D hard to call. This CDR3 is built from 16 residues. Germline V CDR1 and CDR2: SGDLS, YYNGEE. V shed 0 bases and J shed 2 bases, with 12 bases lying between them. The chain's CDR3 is CASSVVPGTTGNTIYF. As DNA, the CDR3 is TGTGCCAGCAGCGTAGTACCGGGAACGACTGGAAACACCATATATTTT. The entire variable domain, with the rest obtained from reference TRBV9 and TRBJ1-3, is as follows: DSGVTQTPKHLITATGQRVTLRCSPRSGDLSVYWYQQSLDQGLQFLIQYYNGEERAKGNILERFSAQQFPDLHSELNLSSLELGDSALYFCASSVVPGTTGNTIYFGEGSWLTVV.

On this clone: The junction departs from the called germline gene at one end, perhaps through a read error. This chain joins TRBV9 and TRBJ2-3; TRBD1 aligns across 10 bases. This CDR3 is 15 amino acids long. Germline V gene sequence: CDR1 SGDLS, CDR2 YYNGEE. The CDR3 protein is CTSSQAGTGADTQYF. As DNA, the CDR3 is TGTACCAGCAGCCAAGCAGGGACAGGGGCAGATACGCAGTATTTT.

The CDR3 nucleotides read TGTGCCAGCAGCCAGAGGGCGGGGGGGGCGAATGAGCAGTTCTTC. Translating gives CASSQRAGGANEQFF. This chain joins TRBV7-3 and TRBJ2-1, with 9 nucleotides matching TRBD2. Trimming took 5 bases from V and 7 from J; bases not matched to a gene: 9. CDR1 and CDR2 from the germline V gene are SGHTA and FQGTGA. The CDR3 totals 15 residues.

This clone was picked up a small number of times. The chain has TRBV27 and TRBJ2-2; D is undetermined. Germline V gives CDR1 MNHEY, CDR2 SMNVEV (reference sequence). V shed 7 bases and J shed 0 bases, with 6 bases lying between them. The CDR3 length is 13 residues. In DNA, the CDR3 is TGTGCCAGCATTGAGACGAACACCGGGGAGCTGTTTTTT. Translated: CASIETNTGELFF.

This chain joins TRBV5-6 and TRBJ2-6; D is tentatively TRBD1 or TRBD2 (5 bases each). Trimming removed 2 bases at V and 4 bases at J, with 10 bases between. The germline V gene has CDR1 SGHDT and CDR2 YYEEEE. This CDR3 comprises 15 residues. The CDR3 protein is CASSFGARGANVLTF. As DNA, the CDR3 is TGTGCCAGCAGCTTCGGGGCAAGGGGGGCCAACGTCCTGACTTTC.

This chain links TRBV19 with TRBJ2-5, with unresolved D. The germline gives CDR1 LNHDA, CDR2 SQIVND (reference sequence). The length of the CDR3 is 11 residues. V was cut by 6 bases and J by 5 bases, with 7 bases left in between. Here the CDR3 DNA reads TGTGCCAGTAGGGATAGGGAGACCCAGTACTTC. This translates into CASRDRETQYF.

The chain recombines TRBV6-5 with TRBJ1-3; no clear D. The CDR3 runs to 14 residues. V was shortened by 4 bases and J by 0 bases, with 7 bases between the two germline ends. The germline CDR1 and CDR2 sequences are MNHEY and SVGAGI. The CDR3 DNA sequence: TGTGCCAGCAGTTCCACATTCTCTGGAAACACCATATATTTT. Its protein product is CASSSTFSGNTIYF.

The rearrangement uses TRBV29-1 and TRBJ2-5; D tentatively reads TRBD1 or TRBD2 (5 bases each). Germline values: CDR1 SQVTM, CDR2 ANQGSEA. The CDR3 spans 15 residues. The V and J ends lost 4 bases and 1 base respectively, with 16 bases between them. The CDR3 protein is CSVGLLGELQETQYF. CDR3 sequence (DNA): TGCAGCGTTGGACTTTTGGGGGAACTCCAAGAGACCCAGTACTTC.

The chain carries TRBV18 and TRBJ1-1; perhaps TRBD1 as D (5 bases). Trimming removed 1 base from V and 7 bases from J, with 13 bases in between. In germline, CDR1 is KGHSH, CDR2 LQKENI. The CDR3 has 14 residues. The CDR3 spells CASSPRVEGREAFF. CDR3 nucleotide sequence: TGTGCCAGCTCACCACGGGTTGAGGGACGTGAAGCTTTCTTT. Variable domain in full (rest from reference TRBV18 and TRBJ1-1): NAGVMQNPRHLVRRRGQEARLRCSPMKGHSHVYWYRQLPEEGLKFMVYLQKENIIDESGMPKERFSAEFPKEGPSILRIQQVVRGDSAAYFCASSPRVEGREAFFGQGTRLTVV.